These 25 T cell receptor beta chains were sequenced from one sample in a study of blood T cell repertoires in COVID-19. Repertoires were generated with immunoSEQ multiplex PCR, while TCRdb's copy carries only in-frame clones and drops some. Of about 100,000 clones in the sample, roughly 90% were seen once. The sequenced material came from peripheral blood. The origin of the receptors is a man in his 60s with acute or convalescent COVID-19.

This clone was detected once. J is TRBJ1-2 and V is TRBV6-1, with 7 bases aligning to TRBD1. The germline V gene encodes CDR1 MNHNS and CDR2 SASEGT. After removal of 1 base from V and 4 bases from J, the junction contained 6 bases not matched to a gene. This CDR3 contains 15 residues. The CDR3 sequence: CASSEEAGGAYGYTF. The CDR3 nucleotides read TGTGCCAGCAGTGAAGAGGCAGGGGGAGCCTATGGCTACACCTTC.

This chain uses TRBV7-8 with TRBJ1-5; D not certain. V lost 5 bases and J 1 base, leaving 18 bases between the germline ends. The CDR3 has 17 residues. The germline gives CDR1 SGHVS, CDR2 FQNEAQ. This CDR3 reads CASSPGVRVGSNQPQHF. The CDR3 DNA reads as TGTGCCAGCAGCCCGGGAGTACGCGTCGGAAGCAATCAGCCCCAGCATTTT. Complete variable domain (other parts from reference TRBV7-8 and TRBJ1-5): GAGVSQSPRYKVAKRGQDVALRCDPISGHVSLFWYQQALGQGPEFLTYFQNEAQLDKSGLPSDRFFAERPEGSVSTLKIQRTQQEDSAVYLCASSPGVRVGSNQPQHFGDGTRLSIL.

Only one count was recorded for this clone. The chain recombines TRBV11-3 with TRBJ1-1; D remains unclear. Germline assignment: CDR1 SGHNT and CDR2 YENEEA. Trimming stripped 6 bases from V and 7 bases from J, with 9 bases between. This CDR3 has 11 amino acids. The CDR3: CASRLTGEAFF. CDR3 DNA: TGTGCCAGCAGACTAACGGGTGAAGCTTTCTTT.

CDR3: CASSVVGTVNKPDTQYF. The CDR3 DNA is TGTGCCAGCAGCGTAGTAGGAACAGTCAATAAACCAGATACGCAGTATTTT. The rearrangement joins TRBV9 to TRBJ2-3, with D hard to call. Germline-derived CDR1 and CDR2 are SGDLS and YYNGEE. CDR3 length: 17 amino acids. V gave up 0 bases and J gave up 4 bases, with 18 bases separating them.

The V call is TRBV10-2, the J call TRBJ2-5; possibly TRBD2 for D (5 bases). CDR3 length equals 15 residues. Germline V gene data show CDR1 as WSHSY and CDR2 as SAAADI. The V end lost 6 bases, the J end lost 4 bases, and 18 bases lay between the germline ends. The CDR3 DNA is TGCGCCAGCAGACAAGGACTCCCGGACGGAGAGACCCAGTACTTC. Its protein product is CASRQGLPDGETQYF.

The J gene is TRBJ2-3, the V gene TRBV10-1; D uncertain. In germline, CDR1 is WNHNN, CDR2 SYGVQD (reference sequence). V was trimmed by 3 bases and J by 0 bases, leaving 10 bases between them. This CDR3 has 15 amino acids. CDR3 residues: CASSENRASTDTQYF. The CDR3 region has the DNA TGCGCCAGCAGTGAAAACAGAGCTAGCACAGATACGCAGTATTTT.

The chain combines TRBV5-4 with TRBJ2-3, with 9 nucleotides matching TRBD2. Germline CDR1 reads SGHNT; CDR2 reads YYREEE (reference sequence). V gave up 0 bases and J gave up 4 bases; unmatched junction bases: 9. The CDR3 totals 17 residues. The CDR3 nucleotides are TGTGCCAGCAGCTTGGGAGGTAGCGGGAGCTGGGCAGATACGCAGTATTTT. This sequence encodes CASSLGGSGSWADTQYF.

This clone was recorded only once. The V call is TRBV5-1, the J call TRBJ1-2, with D possibly matching TRBD1 (5 bases). CDR1 and CDR2 (germline): SGHRS, YFSETQ. The CDR3 runs 15 residues. The V gene lost 4 bases and the J gene lost 5 bases, with 18 bases spanning the gap. CDR3 nucleotides: TGCGCCAGCAGCCCCGGAGGGCCAGGGCTTTATGGCTACACCTTC. Protein product: CASSPGGPGLYGYTF.

The CDR3 DNA is TGTGCCAGCAGTTTTGTACAGGTTAATGAAAAACTGTTTTTT. It translates to CASSFVQVNEKLFF. J is TRBJ1-4 and V is TRBV28; possibly TRBD1 for D (5 bases). Looked up from germline, CDR1 is MDHEN and CDR2 is SYDVKM. The CDR3 has 14 amino acids. The V gene lost 3 bases and the J gene lost 4 bases, with 9 bases spanning the gap.

The rearrangement uses TRBV29-1 and TRBJ2-5; 8 bases agree with TRBD1. This CDR3 comprises 17 residues. Germline V lookup: CDR1 SQVTM, CDR2 ANQGSEA. Losses at the gene ends were 4 bases for V and 5 bases for J; bases not matched to a gene: 18. CDR3 in amino acids: CSVGSSTGVIGGETQYF. CDR3 DNA sequence: TGCAGCGTTGGCAGCTCGACAGGGGTCATAGGCGGGGAGACCCAGTACTTC.

The chain carries TRBV5-8 and TRBJ2-7, with 7 bases that match TRBD1. The CDR3 sequence is 13 residues long. Germline-derived CDR1 and CDR2 are SGHTS and YDEGEE. The junction had 12 bases not matched to a gene; V was cut back by 7 bases and J by 8 bases. DNA of the CDR3: TGTGCCAGCGAAAGGCCGGAGACAGGGAAGCAGTACTTC. This sequence encodes CASERPETGKQYF.

The chain has TRBV19 and TRBJ1-2; 9 bases are shared with TRBD1. Per germline, CDR1 LNHDA and CDR2 SQIVND (reference sequence). There are 15 residues in the CDR3. The trim removed 0 bases at V and 7 bases at J, leaving 6 bases unmatched. CDR3 in DNA: TGTGCCAGTAGTATAGATGCCCACAGGGGGCTTGGCTACACCTTC. This gives the protein CASSIDAHRGLGYTF.

The chain employs TRBV6-6 and TRBJ2-3; D remains unclear. This CDR3 region has 16 residues. V gave up 2 bases and J gave up 0 bases, with 12 bases separating them. Germline V gives CDR1 MNHNY, CDR2 SVGAGI (reference sequence). The CDR3, as DNA: TGTGCCAGCAGTTACCTGCGGCAGTTTAGCACAGATACGCAGTATTTT. Translation gives CASSYLRQFSTDTQYF.

This clone was seen once. The chain is built from TRBV11-2 and TRBJ1-4, with a tentative D call TRBD1 (5 bases). The CDR3 spans 17 residues. V was cut by 7 bases and J by 8 bases, with 26 bases left in between. The germline V gene has CDR1 SGHAT and CDR2 FQNNGV. The CDR3 sequence is CASTNRGEQPQGEKLFF. The CDR3 DNA sequence: TGTGCCAGCACCAACCGGGGGGAACAGCCGCAGGGAGAAAAACTGTTTTTT.

The chain joins TRBV5-1 to TRBJ1-2, with 9 positions matching TRBD1. Germline lookup yields CDR1 SGHRS and CDR2 YFSETQ. The CDR3 covers 14 residues. With V trimmed by 4 bases and J by 2 bases, 3 bases remained unmatched. CDR3 coding DNA: TGCGCCAGCAGCCCAGGGACAGGGAACTATGGCTACACCTTC. This translates into CASSPGTGNYGYTF.

This clone was observed once. The J gene is TRBJ2-3, the V gene TRBV11-2, with 7 bases fitting TRBD1. The ends lost 3 bases at V and 2 bases at J; junction bases unmatched: 2. From germline, CDR1 is SGHAT and CDR2 FQNNGV. This CDR3 region has 14 residues. CDR3 coding DNA: TGTGCCAGCAGCTTTGACAGGGCCACAGATACGCAGTATTTT. This sequence encodes CASSFDRATDTQYF.

The chain links TRBV7-9 to TRBJ1-6; TRBD1 aligns across 7 bases. Germline V gene data show CDR1 as SEHNR and CDR2 as FQNEAQ (reference sequence). There are 17 residues in the CDR3. V dropped 6 bases and J dropped 7; count of bases not matched to a gene: 15. CDR3 sequence reads: CASSPPPQTGRNSPLHF. In DNA, the CDR3 is TGTGCCAGCAGTCCCCCTCCACAGACAGGGAGGAATTCACCCCTCCACTTT.

V gene TRBV5-4 combines with J gene TRBJ2-5; the match to TRBD2 covers 8 bases. This CDR3 comprises 15 residues. V lost 1 base and J lost 2; bases outside the gene matches: 4. Germline CDR1 and CDR2: SGHNT and YYREEE (reference sequence). As DNA, the CDR3 is TGTGCCAGCAGCTTGCCGGGAGGGCCGCAAGAGACCCAGTACTTC. Amino acid sequence: CASSLPGGPQETQYF.

This clone was counted between two and nine times. The gene calls are TRBV19 and TRBJ2-3; 8 bases align to TRBD2. There are 18 residues in the CDR3. In germline, CDR1 is LNHDA, CDR2 SQIVND (reference sequence). Trimming cost V 9 bases and J 2 bases; bases outside gene matches: 19. This CDR3 reads CASTKFGVGGRITDTQYF. CDR3 in DNA: TGTGCCAGCACTAAGTTCGGGGTGGGCGGGAGGATCACAGATACGCAGTATTTT. The complete variable domain, with remaining parts taken from reference TRBV19 and TRBJ2-3, reads DGGITQSPKYLFRKEGQNVTLSCEQNLNHDAMYWYRQDPGQGLRLIYYSQIVNDFQKGDIAEGYSVSREKKESFPLTVTSAQKNPTAFYLCASTKFGVGGRITDTQYFGPGTRLTVL.

The V call is TRBV5-4, the J call TRBJ2-5; 8 bases align to TRBD1. Germline loops: CDR1 SGHNT, CDR2 YYREEE (reference sequence). The CDR3 has 15 amino acids. V lost 4 bases to trimming and J lost 3 bases; unmatched junction nucleotides: 8. CDR3 region: CASSRSLDREETQYF. In DNA form, the CDR3 reads TGTGCCAGCAGCCGATCATTGGACAGGGAAGAGACCCAGTACTTC.

The rearrangement uses TRBV30 and TRBJ1-2; 10 nucleotides line up with TRBD1. The trim removed 2 bases at V and 5 bases at J, leaving 2 bases unmatched. This CDR3 region has 13 residues. Germline V lookup: CDR1 GTSNPN, CDR2 SVGIG (reference sequence). The chain's CDR3 is CAWSRDRGYGYTF. CDR3 nucleotide sequence: TGTGCCTGGAGTAGGGACAGGGGTTATGGCTACACCTTC.

In nucleotides, the CDR3 is TGTGCCAGCAGCTTCTGGGGCGGTCAAGAGACCCAGTACTTC. Its protein product is CASSFWGGQETQYF. The gene calls are TRBV13 and TRBJ2-5; tentative D call: TRBD1 (5 bases). The CDR3 runs 14 residues. Per germline, CDR1 PRHDT and CDR2 FYEKMQ (reference sequence). V was clipped by 3 bases and J by 2 bases, with 10 bases between them.

The CDR3 DNA reads as TGTGCCAGCAGCCGAGTTCCAGGGGGATGGGGAGATGGCTACACCTTC. Encoded protein: CASSRVPGGWGDGYTF. The V and J genes are TRBV7-6 and TRBJ1-2, with 7 bases fitting TRBD1. Germline lookup yields CDR1 SGHVS and CDR2 FNYEAQ. The CDR3 spans 16 residues. V was pared by 5 bases and J by 6 bases, with 15 bases of the junction left unmatched.

CDR3 sequence: CASSSEAPHF. CDR3 bases: TGTGCCAGCAGCTCTGAAGCCCCTCACTTT. V and J are TRBV11-1 and TRBJ1-6; no clear D gene. The V and J ends lost 4 bases and 19 bases respectively, with 11 bases between them. The CDR3 extends over 10 amino acids. Germline V gene data show CDR1 as SGHAT and CDR2 as FQDESV (reference sequence).

The V gene is TRBV18, the J gene TRBJ2-1; 7 bases match TRBD2. Trimming cost V 3 bases and J 5 bases; bases outside gene matches: 10. CDR1 is KGHSH, CDR2 LQKENI, per germline. This CDR3 contains 16 residues. The CDR3 is CASSPRDGLGDNEQFF. CDR3 sequence (DNA): TGTGCCAGCTCACCCCGGGACGGACTAGGCGACAATGAGCAGTTCTTC.